The table lists the clone carrying this T cell receptor beta chain with a count of one. Antigen: not known. V lost 3 bases to trimming and J lost 5 bases; unmatched junction nucleotides: 9. The V gene's germline CDR1 is KGHSH and CDR2 LQKENI. CDR3 size: 16 residues. RNA amounts of about 0.5 to 1 ug underwent reverse transcription with random hexamers. It was immunoSEQ multiplex PCR that amplified TCR beta CDR3 across 54 Vbeta and 13 Jbeta. A single record per CDR3 protein comes from TCRdb applying MiXCR to the immunoSEQ multiplex PCR reads. The sample shows approximately 70,000 distinct CDR3 sequences, approximately 95% of them seen only once. The sample originates from a study of CD8 T cells in Susac syndrome. General study findings and limits: The study recognized that the number of individuals in its TCR sequencing and HLA analysis was relatively small.

Sequencing of TCR beta was performed on blood CD8+ and CD4+ T cells. Healthy donors acted as controls, with matching for age and sex. This TCR derives from a human donor in good health. The chain joins TRBV18 to TRBJ2-1, with 8 bases matching TRBD1. The sample comprised CD8+ T cells from PBMCs. CDR3 nucleotide sequence: TGTGCCAGCTCACCTCCAGGGGGCGCCGAGAACAATGAGCAGTTCTTC. Its protein is CASSPPGGAENNEQFF.